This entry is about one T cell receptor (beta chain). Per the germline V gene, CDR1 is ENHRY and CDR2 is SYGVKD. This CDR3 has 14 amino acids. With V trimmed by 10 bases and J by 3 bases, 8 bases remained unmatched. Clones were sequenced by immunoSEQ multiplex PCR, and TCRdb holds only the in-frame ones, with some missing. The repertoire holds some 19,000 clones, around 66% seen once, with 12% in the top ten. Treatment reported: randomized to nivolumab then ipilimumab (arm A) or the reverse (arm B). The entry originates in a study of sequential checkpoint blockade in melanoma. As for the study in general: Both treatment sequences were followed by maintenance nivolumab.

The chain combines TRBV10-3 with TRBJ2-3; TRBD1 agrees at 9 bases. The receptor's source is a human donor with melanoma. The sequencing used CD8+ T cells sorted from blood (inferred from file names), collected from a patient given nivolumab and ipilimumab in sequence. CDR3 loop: CANSGGQGTDTQYF. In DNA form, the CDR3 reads TGTGCCAACTCGGGGGGACAGGGTACAGATACGCAGTATTTT.